Listed here is a single T cell receptor beta chain. Germline lookup yields CDR1 LGHDT and CDR2 YNNKEL (reference sequence). V shed 6 bases and J 5 bases; nucleotides not matched to a gene: 11. This CDR3 is built from 15 residues. This entry comes from a study of blood T cell repertoires in COVID-19. The wider study: The United States, Italy and Spain provided the acute and convalescent COVID-19 samples. T cells, B-cell-depleted T cells, or PBMCs supplied cDNA or gDNA.

Authors' methods: It was from reference gene primer amplification that nucleated cell counts were estimated. Libraries were prepared by immunoSEQ multiplex PCR; TCRdb keeps only in-frame clonotypes and omits some of them. V, J and clone size are taken as reported in that table, and D and trimming were inferred from the DNA itself. This sample has around 110,000 clones, with approximately 85% found just once. V gene TRBV3-1 (or the pseudogene TRBV3-2) combines with J gene TRBJ2-3; TRBD2 agrees at 7 bases. The clonotype originates from a man aged 35-49 years with acute or convalescent COVID-19. Material for sequencing was peripheral blood. The CDR3 sequence is CASRLTSRQGDTQYF. CDR3 DNA: TGTGCCAGCAGACTGACTAGCAGGCAGGGAGATACGCAGTATTTT.